This T cell receptor beta chain was obtained from a study of blood T cell repertoires in COVID-19. Study at large: Acute-phase and convalescent COVID-19 samples originated in the United States, Italy and Spain. The cDNA or gDNA used as material had been derived from T cells, B-cell-depleted T cells, or PBMCs.

In the study's own analysis: Scientists estimated how many nucleated cells there were by amplifying reference gene primers. The table came from immunoSEQ multiplex PCR; TCRdb's copy has only in-frame clones and leaves some out. The V and J calls and clone size were taken over from that table, and D and trimming were inferred from the DNA. The data show about 200,000 clones, roughly 90% seen once. The CDR3 length is 15 residues. Germline CDR1 is LGHDT and CDR2 is YNNKEL (reference sequence). Between the trimmed V and J ends, which lost 4 bases and 1 base, there was a span of 11 bases. The gene calls are TRBV3-1 (or the pseudogene TRBV3-2) and TRBJ1-5; D uncertain. The TCR sequence derives from a man aged 50 to 60 with acute or convalescent COVID-19. The sequencing input was peripheral blood. CDR3 bases: TGTGCCAGCAGCCCCGGTTTAAGCAGCAATCAGCCCCAGCATTTT. It yields the protein CASSPGLSSNQPQHF.